This TCR beta chain was obtained from a study of shared clonotypes between healthy human individuals. Germline V gene sequence: CDR1 SGHNT, CDR2 YYREEE (reference sequence). Deletions cut 4 bases from V and 1 base from J, with 14 bases between. The CDR3 runs to 15 residues. The genomic DNA of each subset was split evenly across several immunoSEQ plates. The authors loaded around 200 ng DNA, around 32,000 T cell genomes, into sorted-subset replicate PCRs. Original handling: Filtering was not the same, since immunoSEQ gave junction-only sequences without quality scores. The data were produced by immunoSEQ multiplex PCR, yet TCRdb's version contains in-frame clones alone and is incomplete. V, J and clone size reflect that table, while D and trimming were determined from the DNA. The sample has hundreds of thousands of clones; over 65% are singletons.

The V gene is TRBV5-4, the J gene TRBJ2-5; D gene uncertain. The receptor's source is a woman under 40 in good health. Specimen: memory CD4+ T cells sorted from blood. The subset: CD45RA-negative fraction. As DNA, the CDR3 is TGTGCCAGCAGCCTAAACGAGGCGATCCAAGAGACCCAGTACTTC. Amino acids: CASSLNEAIQETQYF.